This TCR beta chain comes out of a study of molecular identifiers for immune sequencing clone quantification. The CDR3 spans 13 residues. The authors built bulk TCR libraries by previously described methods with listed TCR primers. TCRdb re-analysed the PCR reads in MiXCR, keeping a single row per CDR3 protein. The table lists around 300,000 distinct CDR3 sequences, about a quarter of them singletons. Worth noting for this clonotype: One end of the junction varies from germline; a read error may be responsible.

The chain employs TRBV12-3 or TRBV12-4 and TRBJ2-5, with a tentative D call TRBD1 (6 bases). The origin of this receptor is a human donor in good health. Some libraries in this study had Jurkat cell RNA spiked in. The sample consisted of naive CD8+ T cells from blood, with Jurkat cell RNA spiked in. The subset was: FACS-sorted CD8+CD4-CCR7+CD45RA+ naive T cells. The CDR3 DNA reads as TGTGCCAGCCGTCCACAGGGAAAAGAGCCCCAGTACTTC. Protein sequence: CASRPQGKEPQYF.